A selection of T cell receptor beta chains follows, all from one sample in a study of T-cell memory formation after mild COVID-19. TCRdb independently ran MiXCR on the 5' RACE reads; one entry per CDR3 protein. The sample records 450,000 to 650,000 distinct CDR3 sequences, less than 25% being singletons. The sample consisted of PBMCs or a T cell subset sorted from them (not recorded which). The receptors were gathered from an adult woman who had mild COVID-19 (a few samples of this study predate the infection). Cell type and time point are not known. Both conserved end residues are part of each CDR3. Fields, in order: CDR3 DNA, CDR3 protein, clone size, V gene, J gene, D gene. A D gene is named only where the DNA matches it firmly. Only part of the rows carry a size: once, few, many, or a class if the clone is expanded.

DNA: TGTGCCAGCAGTAAGGCAGGGGGCGGAGGCGAGCAGTACTTC
CDR3: CASSKAGGGGEQYF
size: few
V: TRBV25-1
J: TRBJ2-7
D: TRBD1

DNA: TGTGCCAGCGGAGCTTGGGGGGGGGATCAGCCCCAGCATTTT
CDR3: CASGAWGGDQPQHF
size: few
V: TRBV12-3/TRBV12-4
J: TRBJ1-5
D: NA

DNA: TGTGCCAGCAGCCTGCGGGCTAGCGGGGGCCAGTACGAGCAGTACTTC
CDR3: CASSLRASGGQYEQYF
size: NA
V: TRBV12-3/TRBV12-4
J: TRBJ2-7
D: TRBD2

DNA: TGTGCCAGCAGCTTCAGCGGGAGAACCGGGGAGCTGTTTTTT
CDR3: CASSFSGRTGELFF
size: few
V: TRBV7-8
J: TRBJ2-2
D: TRBD2

DNA: TGTGCCAGCAGTTACGGTTTAGCGGGAGAAGTCGACGAGCAGTACTTC
CDR3: CASSYGLAGEVDEQYF
size: once
V: TRBV6-6
J: TRBJ2-7
D: TRBD2

DNA: TGCAGTGCCCCGTGGGACCCCTACGAGCAGTACTTC
CDR3: CSAPWDPYEQYF
size: NA
V: TRBV20-1
J: TRBJ2-7
D: NA

DNA: TGTGCCAGCAGCTTGGCCCTCAATGAGCAGTTCTTC
CDR3: CASSLALNEQFF
size: many
V: TRBV5-6
J: TRBJ2-1
D: NA

DNA: TGTGCCTGGGGACAGGGAAACTATGGCTACACCTTC
CDR3: CAWGQGNYGYTF
size: NA
V: TRBV30
J: TRBJ1-2
D: TRBD1

DNA: TGCGCCAGCAGCTTGGGCCCCCCCACCGGGGAGCTGTTTTTT
CDR3: CASSLGPPTGELFF
size: NA
V: TRBV5-1
J: TRBJ2-2
D: NA

DNA: TGCGCCAGCGGACCTGGGACGTTTCAAGAGACCCAGTACTTC
CDR3: CASGPGTFQETQYF
size: NA
V: TRBV5-1
J: TRBJ2-5
D: NA

DNA: TGTGCCAGCAGATCAGGTCCGGGACTAGCGGGGGGGAAACAGTTCTTC
CDR3: CASRSGPGLAGGKQFF
size: few
V: TRBV6-5
J: TRBJ2-1
D: TRBD2

DNA: TGCGCCAGCAGTGCCCAGTCAGGCCCCGGTGAAAAACTGTTTTTT
CDR3: CASSAQSGPGEKLFF
size: few
V: TRBV5-1
J: TRBJ1-4
D: NA

DNA: TGTGCCAGCAGTGCCTTCTCCGGGACAGGGGGTCACACTGAAGCTTTCTTT
CDR3: CASSAFSGTGGHTEAFF
size: NA
V: TRBV6-1
J: TRBJ1-1
D: TRBD1

DNA: TGTGCCAGCAGCTTACACGGTAGTGGGAGGGCCCCAGAGACCCAGTACTTC
CDR3: CASSLHGSGRAPETQYF
size: NA
V: TRBV7-3
J: TRBJ2-5
D: TRBD2

DNA: TGTGCCAGTACCAGAGGCCCCACCTATAGCAATCAGCCCCAGCATTTT
CDR3: CASTRGPTYSNQPQHF
size: few
V: TRBV19
J: TRBJ1-5
D: NA

DNA: TGTGCCAGCAGCTTCAGGACAGTCCGTAAATCCTACGAGCAGTACTTC
CDR3: CASSFRTVRKSYEQYF
size: NA
V: TRBV11-2
J: TRBJ2-7
D: NA

DNA: TGTGCCAGCAGTCCTATGGCTCTCAATGAGCAGTTCTTC
CDR3: CASSPMALNEQFF
size: NA
V: TRBV27
J: TRBJ2-1
D: NA

DNA: TGTGCCAGCAGTTCCGACTGGCAAGAGACCCAGTACTTC
CDR3: CASSSDWQETQYF
size: NA
V: TRBV12-3/TRBV12-4
J: TRBJ2-5
D: NA

DNA: TGTGCCAGCAGCTTTGGGACATCGAACACTGAAGCTTTCTTT
CDR3: CASSFGTSNTEAFF
size: NA
V: TRBV7-9
J: TRBJ1-1
D: NA

DNA: TGTGCCAGCAGCACCACCGGACGGATGTCGCACTACGAGCAGTACTTC
CDR3: CASSTTGRMSHYEQYF
size: NA
V: TRBV2
J: TRBJ2-7
D: NA

DNA: TGTGCCAGCAGCTTAGCACAGGGGCTTGACAATGAGCAGTTCTTC
CDR3: CASSLAQGLDNEQFF
size: NA
V: TRBV11-3
J: TRBJ2-1
D: TRBD1

DNA: TGTGCCAGCAGCTTATTAATGGGTTCTGGAAACACCATATATTTT
CDR3: CASSLLMGSGNTIYF
size: few
V: TRBV7-6
J: TRBJ1-3
D: NA

DNA: TGTGCCAGCAGCCGTTGGACTAGCGACTTTGACAATGAGCAGTTCTTC
CDR3: CASSRWTSDFDNEQFF
size: few
V: TRBV12-3/TRBV12-4
J: TRBJ2-1
D: TRBD2

DNA: TGTGCCAGCCAGGGAGCGGGTAATCAGCCCCAGCATTTT
CDR3: CASQGAGNQPQHF
size: few
V: TRBV27
J: TRBJ1-5
D: NA

DNA: TGTGCCAGCAATAGGGACAATCGCAATCAGCCCCAGCATTTT
CDR3: CASNRDNRNQPQHF
size: NA
V: TRBV12-3/TRBV12-4
J: TRBJ1-5
D: NA

DNA: TGTGCCAGCAGTCGGGACAGGGGAGAGCCCCAGCATTTT
CDR3: CASSRDRGEPQHF
size: NA
V: TRBV12-3/TRBV12-4
J: TRBJ1-5
D: TRBD1

DNA: TGCAGTGCTAGATTAGGTAGAGGGGACTATGGCTACACCTTC
CDR3: CSARLGRGDYGYTF
size: few
V: TRBV20-1
J: TRBJ1-2
D: NA

DNA: TGCGCCAGCACCGCGAGCACAGATACGCAGTATTTT
CDR3: CASTASTDTQYF
size: few
V: TRBV5-1
J: TRBJ2-3
D: NA

DNA: TGTGCCAGCAAACTCCAGGGGGCGAAAGATACGCAGTATTTT
CDR3: CASKLQGAKDTQYF
size: NA
V: TRBV4-2
J: TRBJ2-3
D: TRBD1

DNA: TGCGCCAGCACTCCGTCGACAGGGTCCCACGAGCAGTACTTC
CDR3: CASTPSTGSHEQYF
size: few
V: TRBV5-1
J: TRBJ2-7
D: TRBD1

DNA: TGCGCCAGCAGGGCAGCGGGAGGGCCCGCTAGCTCCTACAATGAGCAGTTCTTC
CDR3: CASRAAGGPASSYNEQFF
size: few
V: TRBV5-1
J: TRBJ2-1
D: TRBD2

DNA: TGCAGTGCAGTCGCAGGGATAGGGCAGCCCCAGCATTTT
CDR3: CSAVAGIGQPQHF
size: once
V: TRBV20-1
J: TRBJ1-5
D: NA

DNA: TGTGCCAGCAGCCACGGGATCTCCTACGAGCAGTACTTC
CDR3: CASSHGISYEQYF
size: NA
V: TRBV6-2/TRBV6-3
J: TRBJ2-7
D: NA

DNA: TGTGCCAGCAGCCCGTCCGGGACTAGAATCTCAGATACGCAGTATTTT
CDR3: CASSPSGTRISDTQYF
size: NA
V: TRBV7-2
J: TRBJ2-3
D: TRBD2

DNA: TGTGCCAGCAGCCAAGACCCGCGCGGAACTAATGAAAAACTGTTTTTT
CDR3: CASSQDPRGTNEKLFF
size: NA
V: TRBV3-1
J: TRBJ1-4
D: NA

DNA: TGTGCCAGCAGCCAAGGTTTCAGCGGCACTGAAGCTTTCTTT
CDR3: CASSQGFSGTEAFF
size: few
V: TRBV3-1
J: TRBJ1-1
D: NA

DNA: TGCGCCAGCAGCCAAGAAGGCGCGGGAGAAGAAAGTGAGCAGTTCTTC
CDR3: CASSQEGAGEESEQFF
size: few
V: TRBV4-3
J: TRBJ2-1
D: TRBD2

DNA: TGTGCCAGCAGCTATCGGGCTTCGGGGGAGCAGTACTTC
CDR3: CASSYRASGEQYF
size: NA
V: TRBV11-2
J: TRBJ2-7
D: NA

DNA: TGTGCCAGCACAGACCCCCGGGGTCAGCCCCAGCATTTT
CDR3: CASTDPRGQPQHF
size: NA
V: TRBV6-6
J: TRBJ1-5
D: NA

DNA: TGTGCCAGTAGTACCCAAAGACTAGCGGGAGTCAATGAGCAGTTCTTC
CDR3: CASSTQRLAGVNEQFF
size: NA
V: TRBV19
J: TRBJ2-1
D: TRBD2

DNA: TGTGCCAGCAGCCGACCTGGTCACACTGAGCAGTTCTTC
CDR3: CASSRPGHTEQFF
size: NA
V: TRBV11-1
J: TRBJ2-1
D: NA

DNA: TGTGCCAGCAGTTTATCTATGTTGGGGAACACTGAAGCTTTCTTT
CDR3: CASSLSMLGNTEAFF
size: NA
V: TRBV7-9
J: TRBJ1-1
D: NA

DNA: TGTGCCAGCGGTGCTAGCGGGGGGTCCTACAATGAGCAGTTCTTC
CDR3: CASGASGGSYNEQFF
size: NA
V: TRBV3-1
J: TRBJ2-1
D: TRBD2

DNA: TGTGCCAGCTGTAGGGGCTCCTACGAGCAGTACTTC
CDR3: CASCRGSYEQYF
size: NA
V: TRBV11-3
J: TRBJ2-7
D: NA

DNA: TGCAGCGTTGACCAGACAGGGGTCCCTGGGCAGCAGTTCTTC
CDR3: CSVDQTGVPGQQFF
size: few
V: TRBV29-1
J: TRBJ2-1
D: TRBD1

DNA: TGTGCCAGCAGCCAGCCCCCGGGACACAGGAACACTGAAGCTTTCTTT
CDR3: CASSQPPGHRNTEAFF
size: few
V: TRBV3-1
J: TRBJ1-1
D: NA

DNA: TGTGCCAGCAGCCAAGGTACTAGCCCCATCGAGCAGTACTTC
CDR3: CASSQGTSPIEQYF
size: few
V: TRBV4-2
J: TRBJ2-7
D: NA

DNA: TGTGCGACGAGGCGGCGCGCGGACAATGAGCAGTTCTTC
CDR3: CATRRRADNEQFF
size: few
V: TRBV21-1
J: TRBJ2-1
D: NA

DNA: TGTGCCAGCAGTCCCCGGGGGACAGGGAATAATTCACCCCTCCACTTT
CDR3: CASSPRGTGNNSPLHF
size: NA
V: TRBV12-3/TRBV12-4
J: TRBJ1-6
D: TRBD1

DNA: TGCAGTGCGGAGAGGGGTAGAGACACTGAAGCTTTCTTT
CDR3: CSAERGRDTEAFF
size: few
V: TRBV20-1
J: TRBJ1-1
D: NA

DNA: TGTGCCAGCAGCCAGGGTAGGGGGAAGAACACCGGGGAGCTGTTTTTT
CDR3: CASSQGRGKNTGELFF
size: few
V: TRBV4-2
J: TRBJ2-2
D: NA

DNA: TGCGCCAGCAGCCAACAGGGGGCAACGGAGACCCAGTACTTC
CDR3: CASSQQGATETQYF
size: once
V: TRBV4-1
J: TRBJ2-5
D: TRBD1

DNA: TGTGCCAGCATCCAAGAGATTAGCGGGAGTGAGACCCAGTACTTC
CDR3: CASIQEISGSETQYF
size: few
V: TRBV2
J: TRBJ2-5
D: TRBD2

DNA: TGCGCCAGCAGCTTGGCAGGGACAGGGGACACAGATACGCAGTATTTT
CDR3: CASSLAGTGDTDTQYF
size: few
V: TRBV5-1
J: TRBJ2-3
D: TRBD1

DNA: TGTGCCAGCAGCTTGTGGGCAGAGAACACTGAAGCTTTCTTT
CDR3: CASSLWAENTEAFF
size: many
V: TRBV5-5
J: TRBJ1-1
D: NA

DNA: TGTGCCAGCAGTTCTGGACTAGGGCAAATCTACGAGCAGTACTTC
CDR3: CASSSGLGQIYEQYF
size: few
V: TRBV12-3/TRBV12-4
J: TRBJ2-7
D: TRBD2

DNA: TGTGCCAGCTCACCGACCACCGTCAGCAATCAGCCCCAGCATTTT
CDR3: CASSPTTVSNQPQHF
size: NA
V: TRBV18
J: TRBJ1-5
D: NA